This T cell receptor (beta chain) was sequenced during a study of OX40 agonist ivuxolimab in advanced cancers. Study-level results: The expanded peripheral T cells' antigen specificity was not determined.

Trimming took 3 bases from V and 0 from J, leaving 16 bases between them. The CDR3 extends over 17 amino acids. The germline gives CDR1 SGHDT, CDR2 YYEEEE. Method: immunoSEQ multiplex PCR; TCRdb's copy keeps in-frame clones and lacks some. The table records around 70,000 clones, roughly 84% of them present only once. As regards this clone: Its matching antigen is unknown.

This specimen was CD4+ or CD8+ T cells sorted from blood, taken in a trial of the OX40 agonist ivuxolimab. The J gene is TRBJ2-4, the V gene TRBV5-6; perhaps TRBD1 as D (6 bases). The source is an adult with an advanced solid tumor such as melanoma, head and neck, liver or kidney cancer. The CDR3 DNA reads TGTGCCAGCAGCTCAAGCCAGACCAGGGGAGCCAAAAACATTCAGTACTTC. This gives the protein CASSSSQTRGAKNIQYF.